Below, 7 T cell receptor beta chains from the same sample are listed, as sequenced in a study of response to subunit inactivated influenza vaccine. TCRdb called the RT-PCR reads again in MiXCR, with one record for every CDR3 protein. The sample has under 850,000 distinct CDR3 sequences; less than 20% are singletons. The sequences come from PBMCs from blood, collected more than 4 days after vaccination. The origin of the receptors is a man aged 50 to 60 who received an inactivated influenza vaccine.

The chain couples TRBV2 to TRBJ1-4, with TRBD1 as a possible D gene (6 bases). The germline gives CDR1 SNHLY, CDR2 FYNNEI. The CDR3 has 15 amino acids. Trimming took 3 bases from V and 4 from J, leaving 12 bases between them. The CDR3 DNA follows: TGTGCCAGCAGTGACAACCAGGGGATTAATGAAAAACTGTTTTTT. Protein product: CASSDNQGINEKLFF.

A few counts support this clonotype. The rearrangement uses TRBV20-1 and TRBJ1-5; D possibly corresponds to TRBD1 (6 bases). Germline V gene data show CDR1 as DFQATT and CDR2 as SNEGSKA (reference sequence). Trimming took 0 bases from V and 0 from J, leaving 15 bases between them. The CDR3 spans 17 residues. CDR3 bases: TGCAGTGCTAGAGATTTCGTGGGGGCGAGTAGCAATCAGCCCCAGCATTTT. As protein: CSARDFVGASSNQPQHF.

This clonotype has just a few counts. The chain employs TRBV12-3 or TRBV12-4 and TRBJ2-7, with 7 bases matching TRBD1. V lost 6 bases to trimming and J lost 3 bases; unmatched junction nucleotides: 11. This CDR3 is built from 15 residues. The chain's CDR3 is CASSQQGIFFYEQYF. CDR3 sequence (DNA): TGTGCCAGCAGCCAACAGGGGATATTTTTCTACGAGCAGTACTTC.

The chain links TRBV3-1 to TRBJ1-5; perhaps TRBD1 as D (5 bases). Germline V gene sequence: CDR1 LGHDT, CDR2 YNNKEL (reference sequence). The CDR3 length is 16 residues. V dropped 2 bases and J dropped 3 bases, with 14 bases sitting between them. The DNA of the CDR3 is TGTGCCAGCAGCCAAACGGGCCAGGGAGTCAATCAGCCCCAGCATTTT. It yields the protein CASSQTGQGVNQPQHF.

The chain combines TRBV20-1 with TRBJ2-2; D unclear. The germline gives CDR1 DFQATT, CDR2 SNEGSKA (reference sequence). The CDR3 extends over 12 amino acids. The CDR3 coding sequence is TGCGGCATGTCCTCTGGGGATCGGGAGCTGTTTTTT. Amino acid sequence: CGMSSGDRELFF.

This clonotype showed up just a few times. The chain uses TRBV12-3 or TRBV12-4 and TRBJ2-5; 9 bases are shared with TRBD1. The CDR3 contains 14 residues. J gave up 1 base and V 9 bases, and 6 bases lay outside the gene matches. CDR3 bases: TGTGCCAGTACCTTGACAGGGGGCCAAGAGACCCAGTACTTC. This sequence encodes CASTLTGGQETQYF.

The chain links TRBV12-3 or TRBV12-4 to TRBJ2-3; 7 positions agree with TRBD1. The CDR3 is made up of 15 amino acids. Trimming took 4 bases from V and 0 from J; bases not matched to a gene: 4. CDR3: CASSWTGSSTDTQYF. CDR3 sequence (DNA): TGTGCCAGCAGTTGGACAGGATCTAGCACAGATACGCAGTATTTT.